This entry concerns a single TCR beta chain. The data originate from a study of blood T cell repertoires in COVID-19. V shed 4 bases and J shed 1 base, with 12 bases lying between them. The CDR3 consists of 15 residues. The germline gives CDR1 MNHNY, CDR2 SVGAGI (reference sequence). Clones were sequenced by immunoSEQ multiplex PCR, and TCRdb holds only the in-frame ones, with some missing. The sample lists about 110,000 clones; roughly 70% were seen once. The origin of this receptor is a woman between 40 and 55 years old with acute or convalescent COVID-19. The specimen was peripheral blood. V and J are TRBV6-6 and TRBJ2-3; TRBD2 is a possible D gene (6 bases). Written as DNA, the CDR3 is TGTGCCAGCAGTTTGGGACTTCCAGGCACAGATACGCAGTATTTT. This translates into CASSLGLPGTDTQYF.